The 20 T cell receptor beta chains presented below share a single source sample, sequenced in a study of CXCR3-negative and CXCR3-positive naive CD8 T cells. Findings and caveats of the study: CXCR3-positive naive cells carried more hydrophobic TRB CDR3s than CXCR3-negative ones.

Preparation of TRB cDNA libraries relied on 5' RACE carrying UMI labels. TCRdb reanalyzed the 5' RACE reads and collapses them to one entry per CDR3 protein, without DNA. There are 140,000 to 150,000 distinct CDR3 sequences in the sample, with 0.25% to 0.35% held by the top ten. For these receptors, no antigen is known. The sequencing input was naive CXCR3+ CD8+ T cells from blood. Subset in this sample: CD45RO-CCR7+CD27+CD95- naive CD8+ T cells expressing CXCR3 (TNR3+). Receptors were obtained from a human donor in good health. Some clones in this sample may be carry-over from other donors' samples.

This rearrangement joins TRBV7-2 to TRBJ1-1; TCRdb's D call of TRBD1 is untestable without DNA. This CDR3 comprises 15 residues. Per the germline V gene, CDR1 is SGHTA and CDR2 is FQGNSA. CDR3 loop: CASSSVGQGEVGAFF.

The gene calls are TRBV12-3 or TRBV12-4 and TRBJ2-1; TCRdb returns TRBD2, unconfirmable since there is no DNA. The CDR3 runs to 16 residues. The CDR3 here is CASSLLAGGREDEQFF.

V is TRBV6-5 and J is TRBJ2-2. The CDR3 runs 15 residues. Germline V gene lookup returns CDR1 MNHEY and CDR2 SVGAGI. CDR3 protein: CASSFGSANTGELFF.

The chain combines TRBV7-9 with TRBJ2-6; as DNA is missing, the TRBD1 call by TCRdb cannot be tested. From germline, CDR1 is SEHNR and CDR2 FQNEAQ (reference sequence). The CDR3 extends over 16 amino acids. CDR3 loop: CASSLDRGVGANVLTF.

The gene calls are TRBV28 and TRBJ2-5. Germline CDR1 and CDR2: MDHEN and SYDVKM. The CDR3 covers 13 residues. This CDR3 is CASSSRHEETQYF.

The chain combines TRBV20-1 with TRBJ2-5; there is no DNA to check the TCRdb D call of TRBD2. CDR3 size: 17 residues. The germline CDR1 and CDR2 sequences are DFQATT and SNEGSKA (reference sequence). The CDR3 loop is CSARDRGGLARAETQYF.

The J gene is TRBJ2-3, the V gene TRBV7-6; TCRdb proposes TRBD2, but this gene call is untestable without DNA. CDR1 and CDR2 (germline): SGHVS, FNYEAQ. The CDR3 sequence is 13 residues long. CDR3: CASSGGFTDAQYF. Variable domain in full (rest from reference TRBV7-6 and TRBJ2-3): GAGVSQSPRYKVTKRGQDVALRCDPISGHVSLYWYRQALGQGPEFLTYFNYEAQQDKSGLPNDRFSAERPEGSISTLTIQRTEQRDSAMYRCASSGGFTDAQYFGPGTRLTVL.

The chain employs TRBV7-8 and TRBJ2-5; TCRdb calls TRBD1, which cannot be checked without DNA. This CDR3 contains 17 residues. Per the germline V gene, CDR1 is SGHVS and CDR2 is FQNEAQ. This chain's CDR3 is CASSTHTTTDVEETQYF.

V gene TRBV19 combines with J gene TRBJ2-1. The length of the CDR3 is 15 residues. Germline CDR1 and CDR2: LNHDA and SQIVND (reference sequence). The CDR3 sequence is CASSSTGSSYNEQFF. The variable domain in full, with the rest retrieved from reference TRBV19 and TRBJ2-1, is DGGITQSPKYLFRKEGQNVTLSCEQNLNHDAMYWYRQDPGQGLRLIYYSQIVNDFQKGDIAEGYSVSREKKESFPLTVTSAQKNPTAFYLCASSSTGSSYNEQFFGPGTRLTVL.

The chain recombines TRBV7-9 with TRBJ2-7; the TCRdb D gene call, TRBD1, has no DNA to confirm it. The CDR3 runs 14 residues. CDR1 is SEHNR and CDR2 is FQNEAQ in the germline V gene (reference sequence). CDR3 in amino acids: CASSTRDSSYEQYF.

The V call is TRBV5-5, the J call TRBJ2-7; TCRdb's D call of TRBD1 is untestable without DNA. Germline V gene sequence: CDR1 SGHKS, CDR2 YYEKEE (reference sequence). The CDR3 is 15 residues long. CDR3 protein: CASRPKDSMSYEQYF.

The chain couples TRBV2 to TRBJ2-3; TCRdb's D call, TRBD2, is unchecked because there is no DNA. This CDR3 comprises 19 residues. CDR1 is SNHLY and CDR2 is FYNNEI in the germline V gene. The CDR3 region is CASSVRLAGTRAYTDTQYF.

The chain uses TRBV7-9 and TRBJ2-2; TCRdb selects TRBD1, and the lack of DNA leaves this call unchecked. The CDR3 is 19 amino acids. Per the germline V gene, CDR1 is SEHNR and CDR2 is FQNEAQ (reference sequence). The CDR3 loop is CASSFILGRSAPGTGELFF.

J is TRBJ2-1 and V is TRBV25-1; TCRdb's D call of TRBD2 is untestable without DNA. The CDR3 is made up of 13 amino acids. Germline CDR1 reads MGHDK; CDR2 reads SYGVNS. CDR3 amino acids: CASTISGVGEQFF.

The rearrangement links TRBV12-3 or TRBV12-4 to TRBJ1-6; TCRdb gives TRBD1 as the D gene, but with no DNA this cannot be confirmed. The CDR3 consists of 17 residues. CDR3 loop: CASTHTQGTGKVSPLHF.

The chain carries TRBV7-9 and TRBJ2-1; the TCRdb D gene call, TRBD2, has no DNA to confirm it. Germline V lookup: CDR1 SEHNR, CDR2 FQNEAQ (reference sequence). There are 17 residues in the CDR3. This CDR3 reads CASSLAGGGLNYNEQFF.

V gene TRBV6-1 combines with J gene TRBJ2-1. The germline V gene has CDR1 MNHNS and CDR2 SASEGT. CDR3 length equals 15 residues. CDR3: CASSAERVSYNEQFF.

The V call is TRBV20-1, the J call TRBJ2-3; TCRdb returns TRBD2, unconfirmable since there is no DNA. CDR1 is DFQATT, CDR2 SNEGSKA, per germline (reference sequence). The CDR3 extends over 16 amino acids. This CDR3 reads CSARDGLAGGTDTQYF.

V and J are TRBV5-6 and TRBJ2-3. The CDR3 loop spans 16 amino acids. Germline CDR1 reads SGHDT; CDR2 reads YYEEEE. CDR3 region: CASSLEKKPSTDTQYF.

The chain recombines TRBV7-2 with TRBJ1-4; TCRdb indicates TRBD1, and absent DNA this call remains unverified. In germline, CDR1 is SGHTA, CDR2 FQGNSA. The CDR3 covers 18 residues. CDR3 sequence: CASSLGWGQGFREEKLFF.